This TCR beta chain was profiled in a study of blood T cell repertoires in COVID-19. For the study at large: Samples came from the United States, Italy and Spain, spanning acute and convalescent COVID-19.

Measured with immunoSEQ multiplex PCR; TCRdb has only the in-frame clones, and not every one. The table shows approximately 140,000 clones, with approximately 91% occurring only once. The germline CDR1 and CDR2 sequences are MNHEY and SVGAGI. CDR3 size: 15 residues. The trim removed 4 bases at V and 4 bases at J, leaving 6 bases unmatched. The sequence was collected from a human donor in a cohort sampled during active COVID-19. J is TRBJ2-7 and V is TRBV6-5; TRBD2 agrees at 11 bases. Sequencing was done on a sample of peripheral blood. DNA of the CDR3: TGTGCCAGCAGTTGGGAGCCTAGCGGGAGGTACGAGCAGTACTTC. It codes for CASSWEPSGRYEQYF.